The next 32 T cell receptor beta chains were all read from a single sample in a study of shared T cell receptors in the human thymus. Measured with immunoSEQ multiplex PCR; TCRdb has only the in-frame clones, and not every one. The sample lists about 380,000 clones, 85% to 95% occurring once. What was sequenced was thymocytes. Source of these receptors: a human donor.

The chain links TRBV7-9 to TRBJ2-2; TRBD2 matches at 11 bases. Germline V gives CDR1 SEHNR, CDR2 FQNEAQ (reference sequence). The CDR3 contains 19 residues. V gave up 5 bases and J gave up 7 bases; unmatched junction bases: 18. The CDR3 protein is CASSLLTSGDKAGIGELFF. The DNA for the CDR3 is TGTGCCAGCAGCCTCCTGACTAGCGGGGACAAAGCGGGAATCGGGGAGCTGTTTTTT.

The chain joins TRBV15 to TRBJ2-1, with 10 bases identical to TRBD2. The V gene end was trimmed by 1 base and the J gene end by 3 bases; junction bases not matched to a gene: 6. There are 17 residues in the CDR3. CDR1 is LNHNV, CDR2 YYDKDF, per germline (reference sequence). The CDR3 here is CATSRGLAGARYNEQFF. CDR3 bases: TGTGCCACCAGCAGAGGGCTAGCGGGAGCCCGCTACAATGAGCAGTTCTTC.

This rearrangement joins TRBV4-1 to TRBJ2-7; 13 bases are shared with TRBD2. This CDR3 is built from 17 residues. The V and J ends lost 0 bases and 2 bases, in that order; junction bases with no gene match: 4. Germline V gene lookup returns CDR1 MGHRA and CDR2 YSYEKL. The CDR3 sequence: CASSQDKLAGGPYEQYF. As DNA, the CDR3 is TGCGCCAGCAGCCAAGATAAACTAGCGGGAGGGCCCTACGAGCAGTACTTC.

Written as DNA, the CDR3 is TGTGCCAGCAGTTACTCCCGGACTAGCGAGGCTGAGCAGTTCTTC. Translation: CASSYSRTSEAEQFF. The gene calls are TRBV6-5 and TRBJ2-1; 9 bases map to TRBD2. The CDR3 totals 15 residues. The ends lost 0 bases at V and 9 bases at J; junction bases unmatched: 6. Germline lookup yields CDR1 MNHEY and CDR2 SVGAGI.

This rearrangement joins TRBV19 to TRBJ2-1; 14 nucleotides line up with TRBD2. From germline, CDR1 is LNHDA and CDR2 SQIVND (reference sequence). The V gene end was trimmed by 4 bases and the J gene end by 12 bases; junction bases not matched to a gene: 14. The CDR3 spans 17 residues. The CDR3 DNA reads TGTGCCAGTAGTACTCAGGCGACTAGCGGGAGGGCCGGGGGGCAGTTCTTC. Protein product: CASSTQATSGRAGGQFF.

This chain connects TRBV28 to TRBJ2-5; TRBD1 might be the D (5 bases). V was cut by 7 bases and J by 4 bases, with 16 bases left in between. CDR3 length equals 14 residues. Per the germline V gene, CDR1 is MDHEN and CDR2 is SYDVKM. The CDR3 DNA is TGTGCCAGCACCAGGGCCCCCCAGGGAGAGACCCAGTACTTC. Its translation is CASTRAPQGETQYF.

V usage is TRBV6-6 and J usage is TRBJ2-7; TRBD1 is a possible D gene (6 bases). The V gene's germline CDR1 is MNHNY and CDR2 SVGAGI (reference sequence). The CDR3 sequence is 15 residues long. The V gene lost 0 bases and the J gene lost 7 bases, with 16 bases spanning the gap. The CDR3 sequence: CASSYSQGTTREQYF. CDR3 bases: TGTGCCAGCAGTTACTCGCAGGGGACCACTCGGGAGCAGTACTTC.

The chain links TRBV6-4 to TRBJ2-3, with D possibly TRBD2 on 6 matching bases. CDR3 length equals 14 residues. V dropped 2 bases and J dropped 4 bases, with 10 bases sitting between them. Germline lookup yields CDR1 MRHNA and CDR2 SNTAGT. The CDR3, as DNA: TGTGCCAGCAGTGACATCCGGGAGCCAGATACGCAGTATTTT. Its translation is CASSDIREPDTQYF.

This chain connects TRBV18 to TRBJ1-3; D remains unclear. The CDR3 runs 16 residues. CDR1 KGHSH and CDR2 LQKENI come from the germline V gene. Trimming took off 3 bases at V and 0 bases at J, with 12 bases between the two ends. CDR3 sequence: CASSPTLDTSGNTIYF. The CDR3 nucleotides read TGTGCCAGCTCACCGACCCTCGACACCTCTGGAAACACCATATATTTT. The full variable domain, with the rest looked up from reference TRBV18 and TRBJ1-3, is NAGVMQNPRHLVRRRGQEARLRCSPMKGHSHVYWYRQLPEEGLKFMVYLQKENIIDESGMPKERFSAEFPKEGPSILRIQQVVRGDSAAYFCASSPTLDTSGNTIYFGEGSWLTVV.

V usage is TRBV6-5 and J usage is TRBJ2-7; D possibly corresponds to TRBD2 (6 bases). This CDR3 contains 16 residues. Germline lookup yields CDR1 MNHEY and CDR2 SVGAGI. Between the trimmed V and J ends, which lost 0 bases and 5 bases, there was a span of 17 bases. DNA for the CDR3: TGTGCCAGCAGTTACTCGTTGGAGCCTGCGGGACACGAGCAGTACTTC. Its translation: CASSYSLEPAGHEQYF.

The rearrangement links TRBV11-2 to TRBJ2-2; D call uncertain. The germline gives CDR1 SGHAT, CDR2 FQNNGV. CDR3 length: 14 amino acids. Trimming stripped 1 base from V and 6 bases from J, with 9 bases between. The CDR3 protein is CASSLGPGPGELFF. The CDR3 DNA reads TGTGCCAGCAGCTTAGGCCCCGGCCCCGGGGAGCTGTTTTTT.

The gene calls are TRBV6-5 and TRBJ2-3, with D possibly matching TRBD1 (6 bases). Germline loops: CDR1 MNHEY, CDR2 SVGAGI. The V gene lost 2 bases and the J gene lost 11 bases, with 23 bases spanning the gap. This CDR3 has 16 amino acids. The CDR3 DNA is TGTGCCAGCAGTTACGGGGGCCGTACAGGGACCCCTGGGCAGTATTTT. Residues: CASSYGGRTGTPGQYF.

This chain links TRBV4-1 with TRBJ1-5; D unresolved. Trimming removed 3 bases from V and 0 bases from J, with 12 bases in between. Per germline, CDR1 MGHRA and CDR2 YSYEKL. There are 16 residues in the CDR3. DNA for the CDR3: TGCGCCAGCAGCCAGTCCTCAAGTGGTAGCAATCAGCCCCAGCATTTT. This gives the protein CASSQSSSGSNQPQHF.

The chain is built from TRBV7-2 and TRBJ2-3; no firm D call. Germline V gene data show CDR1 as SGHTA and CDR2 as FQGNSA. This CDR3 comprises 16 residues. Trimming pared 0 bases from V and 2 bases from J, leaving 12 bases between. This CDR3 reads CASSLALFSLTDTQYF. CDR3 coding DNA: TGTGCCAGCAGCTTAGCATTATTTAGCCTCACAGATACGCAGTATTTT. Complete variable domain (other parts from reference TRBV7-2 and TRBJ2-3): GAGVSQSPSNKVTEKGKDVELRCDPISGHTALYWYRQSLGQGLEFLIYFQGNSAPDKSGLPSDRFSAERTGGSVSTLTIQRTQQEDSAVYLCASSLALFSLTDTQYFGPGTRLTVL.

This clone came up once. This chain links TRBV7-8 with TRBJ2-4; D unresolved. Germline values: CDR1 SGHVS, CDR2 FQNEAQ. V was trimmed by 5 bases and J by 0 bases, leaving 14 bases between them. This CDR3 region has 16 residues. CDR3 in DNA: TGTGCCAGCAGCGCTACACGGACCTTAGCCAAAAACATTCAGTACTTC. Residues: CASSATRTLAKNIQYF.

V and J are TRBV9 and TRBJ1-5; TRBD1 might be the D (5 bases). The CDR3 runs to 16 residues. Germline CDR1 and CDR2: SGDLS and YYNGEE. V lost 4 bases to trimming and J lost 1 base, with 15 bases between them. CDR3 nucleotide sequence: TGTGCCAGCAGCAAAGGGGTTGCAGAAAGCAATCAGCCCCAGCATTTT. Its protein is CASSKGVAESNQPQHF.

V is TRBV27 and J is TRBJ2-2, with D possibly being TRBD1 (6 bases). Trimming took 4 bases from V and 2 from J, leaving 11 bases between them. This CDR3 contains 15 residues. Per germline, CDR1 MNHEY and CDR2 SMNVEV (reference sequence). This CDR3 reads CASSYREDNTGELFF. As DNA, the CDR3 is TGTGCCAGCAGTTACAGGGAAGATAACACCGGGGAGCTGTTTTTT.

The chain joins TRBV5-5 to TRBJ1-4; TRBD1 might be the D (6 bases). Trimming took off 0 bases at V and 3 bases at J, with 6 bases between the two ends. This CDR3 comprises 14 residues. Looked up from germline, CDR1 is SGHKS and CDR2 is YYEKEE (reference sequence). CDR3 DNA: TGTGCCAGCAGCTTGGGGGGGCCTAATGAAAAACTGTTTTTT. Protein: CASSLGGPNEKLFF.

This chain uses TRBV6-5 with TRBJ2-7; D is uncertain. CDR1 and CDR2 (germline): MNHEY, SVGAGI. This CDR3 region has 12 residues. Trimming took off 2 bases at V and 6 bases at J, with 8 bases between the two ends. The CDR3 protein is CASSYKEAEQYF. The CDR3 DNA follows: TGTGCCAGCAGTTACAAAGAGGCCGAGCAGTACTTC.

The J gene is TRBJ2-7, the V gene TRBV5-4, with 7 bases aligning to TRBD1. In germline, CDR1 is SGHNT, CDR2 YYREEE (reference sequence). CDR3 length equals 14 residues. The J segment lost 0 bases and the V segment lost 8 bases, leaving 8 bases of the junction unmatched. The DNA of the CDR3 is TGTGCCAGTTTAGACAGGGCAAACTCCTACGAGCAGTACTTC. It yields the protein CASLDRANSYEQYF. Looking up the rest from reference TRBV5-4 and TRBJ2-7 gives the full variable domain: ETGVTQSPTHLIKTRGQQVTLRCSSQSGHNTVSWYQQALGQGPQFIFQYYREEENGRGNFPPRFSGLQFPNYSSELNVNALELDDSALYLCASLDRANSYEQYFGPGTRLTVT.

This clone was seen once. The chain combines TRBV5-6 with TRBJ2-5; a weak D match, TRBD1 (6 bases). The ends were cut back, 4 bases at V and 1 base at J, with 8 bases in the middle. Germline V gene lookup returns CDR1 SGHDT and CDR2 YYEEEE. This CDR3 has 13 amino acids. The CDR3 DNA reads as TGTGCCAGCAGCAGGACAGCCCAAGAGACCCAGTACTTC. Residues: CASSRTAQETQYF.

The V gene is TRBV29-1, the J gene TRBJ1-1, with TRBD1 as a possible D gene (6 bases). The V end was cut by 3 bases, the J end by 1 base, with 18 bases between. This CDR3 contains 16 residues. Per germline, CDR1 SQVTM and CDR2 ANQGSEA. The CDR3 DNA reads TGCAGCGTTGATACCGGGAAAGAGGGGGAGAACACTGAAGCTTTCTTT. Translated: CSVDTGKEGENTEAFF.

V and J are TRBV28 and TRBJ1-2; D perhaps matches TRBD1 (6 bases). From germline, CDR1 is MDHEN and CDR2 SYDVKM. There are 14 residues in the CDR3. V was shortened by 1 base and J by 4 bases, with 10 bases between the two germline ends. CDR3: CASSLYTGRYGYTF. The CDR3 DNA follows: TGTGCCAGCAGTTTATATACAGGGCGCTATGGCTACACCTTC.

Notes on this clone: The conserved phenylalanine or tryptophan is not found at the CDR3 terminus, so this likely reflects a read error. Because the CDR3's place on the DNA is in doubt, the DNA is left out and the CDR3 is given as listed by TCRdb. The rearrangement joins TRBV2 to TRBJ1-2. Germline-derived CDR1 and CDR2 are SNHLY and FYNNEI. The CDR3 extends over 12 residues, inclusive of both ends. CDR3 loop: CASSDLHSEPHV.

The chain couples TRBV18 to TRBJ1-5; perhaps TRBD1 as D (5 bases). Germline loops: CDR1 KGHSH, CDR2 LQKENI. The CDR3 length is 17 residues. Trimming removed 3 bases from V and 0 bases from J, with 15 bases in between. The DNA for the CDR3 is TGTGCCAGCTCACCTGGGGCAGGGAGTTATAGCAATCAGCCCCAGCATTTT. Residues: CASSPGAGSYSNQPQHF.

The chain links TRBV7-2 to TRBJ2-7, with D possibly matching TRBD2 (7 bases). This CDR3 contains 13 residues. V was clipped by 1 base and J by 9 bases, with 13 bases between them. The germline V gene has CDR1 SGHTA and CDR2 FQGNSA. DNA for the CDR3: TGTGCCAGCAGCTTAGGGGCGGGGGACATGCAGTACTTC. It codes for CASSLGAGDMQYF. The entire variable domain, with the rest obtained from reference TRBV7-2 and TRBJ2-7, is as follows: GAGVSQSPSNKVTEKGKDVELRCDPISGHTALYWYRQSLGQGLEFLIYFQGNSAPDKSGLPSDRFSAERTGGSVSTLTIQRTQQEDSAVYLCASSLGAGDMQYFGPGTRLTVT.

The V and J genes are TRBV5-5 and TRBJ1-2; 8 positions agree with TRBD1. Germline V lookup: CDR1 SGHKS, CDR2 YYEKEE (reference sequence). V gave up 3 bases and J gave up 5 bases; unmatched junction bases: 6. This CDR3 region has 14 residues. The CDR3 nucleotides are TGTGCCAGCAGCTGGCGACAGGGGTGGTATGGCTACACCTTC. This encodes CASSWRQGWYGYTF.

This clone came up a few times. The chain uses TRBV4-1 and TRBJ2-1; 14 bases map to TRBD2. In germline, CDR1 is MGHRA, CDR2 YSYEKL. With 1 base clipped from V and 5 bases from J, the junction kept 13 bases outside the gene matches. The CDR3 runs 20 residues. The CDR3 nucleotides are TGCGCCAGCAGCCAAGCCGTAGGGGGACTAGCGGGAGAGGGTGACAATGAGCAGTTCTTC. The encoded protein is CASSQAVGGLAGEGDNEQFF.

Only one count was recorded for this clone. The chain employs TRBV11-2 and TRBJ2-7; TRBD2 is a possible D gene (6 bases). The germline V gene has CDR1 SGHAT and CDR2 FQNNGV. Trimming stripped 5 bases from V and 2 bases from J, with 13 bases between. The CDR3 totals 14 residues. The CDR3 region has the DNA TGTGCCAGCAGCCCCGGGACTCCCACCTACGAGCAGTACTTC. This encodes CASSPGTPTYEQYF.

This chain connects TRBV27 to TRBJ2-7; 7 bases fit TRBD2. V gave up 5 bases and J gave up 3 bases; unmatched junction bases: 13. Germline CDR1 and CDR2: MNHEY and SMNVEV (reference sequence). The CDR3 totals 16 residues. CDR3 nucleotides: TGTGCCAGCAGTCCCCAAGGGAGCGGGGACCTCTACGAGCAGTACTTC. This translates into CASSPQGSGDLYEQYF.

The genes are TRBV28 and TRBJ2-4; a weak D match, TRBD2 (6 bases). Germline assignment: CDR1 MDHEN and CDR2 SYDVKM. Trimming cost V 5 bases and J 0 bases, with 14 bases left between them. This CDR3 has 16 residues. The CDR3, as DNA: TGTGCCAGCAGTACCAGGACTATCCTAGCCAAAAACATTCAGTACTTC. Amino acids: CASSTRTILAKNIQYF.

The chain recombines TRBV9 with TRBJ1-2; D might be TRBD1 (6 bases). The V end lost 7 bases, the J end lost 0 bases, and 13 bases lay between the germline ends. The CDR3 is 14 amino acids. The V gene's germline CDR1 is SGDLS and CDR2 YYNGEE. CDR3 protein: CASGGAVANYGYTF. As DNA, the CDR3 is TGTGCCAGCGGGGGGGCCGTCGCTAACTATGGCTACACCTTC.